This TCR beta chain was profiled in a study of T cell changes during pregnancy in multiple sclerosis. Measured with immunoSEQ multiplex PCR; TCRdb has only the in-frame clones, and not every one. In the table there are tens of thousands of clones, 85% to 95% of which are singletons. The CDR3 is 15 residues long. Trimming took 2 bases from V and 5 from J, leaving 16 bases between them. Germline lookup yields CDR1 MDHEN and CDR2 SYDVKM. The chain combines TRBV28 with TRBJ2-7, with D perhaps matching TRBD2 (5 bases). This clonotype originated in a female donor with multiple sclerosis, enrolled in a pregnancy study. The sample consisted of peripheral blood, taken after pregnancy. CDR3 DNA sequence: TGTGCCAGCAGTTTAGTCAGCCGGGGATTCCACGAGCAGTACTTC. It encodes CASSLVSRGFHEQYF.